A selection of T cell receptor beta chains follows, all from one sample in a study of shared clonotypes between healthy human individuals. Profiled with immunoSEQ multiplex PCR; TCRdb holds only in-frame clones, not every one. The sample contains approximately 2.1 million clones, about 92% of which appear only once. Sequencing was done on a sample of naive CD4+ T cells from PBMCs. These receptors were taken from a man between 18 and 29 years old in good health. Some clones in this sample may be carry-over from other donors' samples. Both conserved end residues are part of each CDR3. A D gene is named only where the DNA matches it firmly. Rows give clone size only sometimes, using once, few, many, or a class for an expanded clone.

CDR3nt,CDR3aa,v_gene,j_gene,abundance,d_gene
TGTGCCAGCAGTCAGGATTCAAGTTTAGGGGGTGAAAAACTGTTTTTT,CASSQDSSLGGEKLFF,TRBV25-1,TRBJ1-4,.,.
TGCGCCAGCTCGAGGGGGGCAGATGAAGAGACCCAGTACTTC,CASSRGADEETQYF,TRBV5-1,TRBJ2-5,.,.
TGTGCCAGCAGTGACCCCAACTCTAATGAAAAACTGTTTTTT,CASSDPNSNEKLFF,TRBV28,TRBJ1-4,.,.
TGCGCCAGCAGCCAGGGGTACGAGCAGTACTTC,CASSQGYEQYF,TRBV5-1,TRBJ2-7,.,.
TGTGCCAGCAGTGAAGCGCTGGCTAGCGGGAGGTTTATCATGTCCTACAATGAGCAGTTCTTC,CASSEALASGRFIMSYNEQFF,TRBV6-1,TRBJ2-1,.,TRBD2
TGTGCCAGCAGTCGACAGGGGTTACAAGAGACCCAGTACTTC,CASSRQGLQETQYF,TRBV6-5,TRBJ2-5,.,TRBD1
TGTGCCAGCAGCTTAGGACACCATTCCTACGAGCAGTACTTC,CASSLGHHSYEQYF,TRBV7-7,TRBJ2-7,.,.
TGTGCCAGCAGCCAAAGTCACGACAGCCTGGGCACTGAAGCTTTCTTT,CASSQSHDSLGTEAFF,TRBV16,TRBJ1-1,.,.
TGTGCCAGCAGCTTAGCTATAACCAATGAGCAGTTCTTC,CASSLAITNEQFF,TRBV7-2,TRBJ2-1,.,.
TGTGCCAGCAGTCCCCAGGGATACGGCTACACCTTC,CASSPQGYGYTF,TRBV28,TRBJ1-2,.,.
TGTGCCAGTAGGTCAATAACAGGGGGCTATAACCGACAGCCCCAGCATTTT,CASRSITGGYNRQPQHF,TRBV19,TRBJ1-5,.,TRBD1
TGCGCCAGCAGCTTCGAGACAGGGGCCCCCTCCTACGAGCAGTACTTC,CASSFETGAPSYEQYF,TRBV5-1,TRBJ2-7,.,TRBD1
TGTGCCAGCTCACGGGACAGGGGAAATGAGCAGTTCTTC,CASSRDRGNEQFF,TRBV18,TRBJ2-1,.,TRBD1
TGTGCCAGCAGTTTCCTGACGGGAGTTAACTATGGCTACACCTTC,CASSFLTGVNYGYTF,TRBV28,TRBJ1-2,.,.
TGTGCCAGTATTTTTGGGGGACGAGGCAACTATGGCTACACCTTC,CASIFGGRGNYGYTF,TRBV19,TRBJ1-2,.,.
TGTGCCAGCAGCTTCCTCCCGAGGAGCTCCTACGAGCAGTACTTC,CASSFLPRSSYEQYF,TRBV7-2,TRBJ2-7,.,.
TGTGCCAGCTCACCATCGGGCAGCCAGGGACAGCCCCAGCATTTT,CASSPSGSQGQPQHF,TRBV18,TRBJ1-5,.,.
TGTGCCAGCAGCCCGCGCGGACTAGCGGGAGACACCGGGGAGCTGTTTTTT,CASSPRGLAGDTGELFF,TRBV7-2,TRBJ2-2,.,TRBD2
TGTGCCAGTACCCTGGGGTCGGGGTTCGGCAATCAGCCCCAGCATTTT,CASTLGSGFGNQPQHF,TRBV19,TRBJ1-5,.,.
TGTGCCAGCAGCTTATGGGACCTTTGGAGCAATCAGCCCCAGCATTTT,CASSLWDLWSNQPQHF,TRBV11-3,TRBJ1-5,once,.
TGTGCCAGCAGCTTAGATAGGGACATGAATACGCAGTATTTT,CASSLDRDMNTQYF,TRBV11-2,TRBJ2-3,.,.
TGCGCCAGCAGGCGCGGGTCTAGCGGTCGCTACGAGCAGTACTTC,CASRRGSSGRYEQYF,TRBV10-1,TRBJ2-7,.,TRBD2
TGCAGTACATATCGGGATGGCTACACCTTC,CSTYRDGYTF,TRBV20-1,TRBJ1-2,.,.
TGTGCCAGCAGTTACTCGTCCCCTCCCCCCGGGGAGCTGTTTTTT,CASSYSSPPPGELFF,TRBV6-5,TRBJ2-2,.,.
TGTGCCAGCAGGGTCGGAGGGCTCTCTGGAAACACCATATATTTT,CASRVGGLSGNTIYF,TRBV28,TRBJ1-3,once,.
TGTGCCAGCAGTTTGGGTAATGGTCAGCCCCAGCATTTT,CASSLGNGQPQHF,TRBV6-5,TRBJ1-5,.,.
TGTGCCAGCGTCTCAACAGATACGCAGTATTTT,CASVSTDTQYF,TRBV7-9,TRBJ2-3,.,.
TGCAGCGTTGAAAGACCGCTTAACACTGAAGCTTTCTTT,CSVERPLNTEAFF,TRBV29-1,TRBJ1-1,few,.
TGTGCCAGCAGCTTGGATGCTCAGCCCCAGCATTTT,CASSLDAQPQHF,TRBV5-4,TRBJ1-5,.,.
TGTGCCAGCAGCCCGACAGGGGGCCCCACAGATACGCAGTATTTT,CASSPTGGPTDTQYF,TRBV6-5,TRBJ2-3,.,TRBD1
TGTGCCAGCAGTAGAATTAGCAATCAGCCCCAGCATTTT,CASSRISNQPQHF,TRBV28,TRBJ1-5,.,.
TGCGCCAGCAGCTTGGCTGGAGGGAGTCCCTACGAGCAGTACTTC,CASSLAGGSPYEQYF,TRBV5-1,TRBJ2-7,.,.
TGCGCCAGCAGCGTACCGGGGAGTGGCAGGAGGACAGATACGCAGTATTTT,CASSVPGSGRRTDTQYF,TRBV10-2,TRBJ2-3,.,.
TGTGCCAGCAGCCGAGAAATTAGCTGGAGGACCCAGTACTTC,CASSREISWRTQYF,TRBV14,TRBJ2-5,.,.
TGTGCCAGCAGCTCCTACTGGGATGAAAAACTGTTTTTT,CASSSYWDEKLFF,TRBV7-9,TRBJ1-4,.,.
TGTGCCAGCAGCCCTGGATCCTACAGTCTCGATGGCTACACCTTC,CASSPGSYSLDGYTF,TRBV6-5,TRBJ1-2,.,.